The clone carrying this T cell receptor beta chain was counted many times. Germline V gene sequence: CDR1 LNHNV, CDR2 YYDKDF (reference sequence). This CDR3 has 13 residues. Trimming took 3 bases from V and 7 from J, leaving 10 bases between them. This specimen belongs to a study of neurological immune-mediated disorders. TCRdb used MiXCR to reprocess the 5' RACE reads, holding one entry per CDR3 protein. The table records 16,000 or so distinct CDR3 sequences, about 9% of them present only once. The receptor comes from a man aged 45-65 years in good health. The sample taken for sequencing was CD8+ T cells from blood. The rearrangement joins TRBV15 to TRBJ2-1; a weak D match, TRBD1 (6 bases). CDR3 nucleotide sequence: TGTGCCACCAGCAGCCAACAGGGAAATGAGCAGTTCTTC. This gives the protein CATSSQQGNEQFF. Full variable domain (remainder filled in from reference TRBV15 and TRBJ2-1): DAMVIQNPRYQVTQFGKPVTLSCSQTLNHNVMYWYQQKSSQAPKLLFHYYDKDFNNEADTPDNFQSRRPNTSFCFLDIRSPGLGDTAMYLCATSSQQGNEQFFGPGTRLTVL.